The 10 T cell receptor beta chains below all came from one sample that was sequenced in a study of T cells in Graves' hyperthyroidism and ophthalmopathy. RNA transcripts yielded amplified TCR beta CDR3 regions. HTBI primers drove first-round RT-PCR of the TCR CDR3. MiXCR was run by TCRdb on the multiplex PCR reads, yielding one entry per CDR3 protein. This sample carries 400,000 to 550,000 distinct CDR3 sequences, approximately 25% of them seen once, and the ten largest clones take over 9%. Input material: blood. The origin of the receptors is a woman younger than 45 with Graves' ophthalmopathy.

V and J are TRBV12-3 or TRBV12-4 and TRBJ2-7; no firm D call. The CDR3 runs 13 residues. The V gene lost 3 bases and the J gene lost 3 bases, with 9 bases spanning the gap. In nucleotides, the CDR3 is TGTGCCAGCAGTTTGATACTTATCTACGAGCAGTACTTC. Amino acids: CASSLILIYEQYF.

Only a few counts were recorded for this clonotype. The J gene is TRBJ2-5, the V gene TRBV9; 7 nucleotides align to TRBD1. This CDR3 spans 15 amino acids. V shed 3 bases, J shed 3 bases, and the junction held 8 bases outside the gene matches. The V gene's germline CDR1 is SGDLS and CDR2 YYNGEE. The CDR3 reads CASSGMGQRKETQYF. The CDR3 nucleotides are TGTGCCAGCAGCGGCATGGGACAGCGAAAAGAGACCCAGTACTTC. Full variable domain (remainder filled in from reference TRBV9 and TRBJ2-5): DSGVTQTPKHLITATGQRVTLRCSPRSGDLSVYWYQQSLDQGLQFLIQYYNGEERAKGNILERFSAQQFPDLHSELNLSSLELGDSALYFCASSGMGQRKETQYFGPGTRLLVL.

The V call is TRBV19, the J call TRBJ1-5; 8 bases fit TRBD1. The germline V gene has CDR1 LNHDA and CDR2 SQIVND (reference sequence). The V and J ends lost 5 bases and 7 bases, in that order; junction bases with no gene match: 7. The CDR3 covers 14 residues. The CDR3 DNA follows: TGTGCCAGTAGTGGGGACAGGTTCGGGCAGCCCCAGCATTTT. This codes for CASSGDRFGQPQHF. Complete variable domain (other parts from reference TRBV19 and TRBJ1-5): DGGITQSPKYLFRKEGQNVTLSCEQNLNHDAMYWYRQDPGQGLRLIYYSQIVNDFQKGDIAEGYSVSREKKESFPLTVTSAQKNPTAFYLCASSGDRFGQPQHFGDGTRLSIL.

The V call is TRBV6-5, the J call TRBJ1-2; the D is unclear. V was trimmed by 0 bases and J by 8 bases, leaving 16 bases between them. Germline V gene lookup returns CDR1 MNHEY and CDR2 SVGAGI. The CDR3 covers 15 residues. The chain's CDR3 is CASSYSAQFPWGYTF. CDR3 nucleotide sequence: TGTGCCAGCAGTTACTCGGCACAATTCCCTTGGGGCTACACCTTC.

This clonotype was seen at least ten times. The chain couples TRBV28 to TRBJ1-1; the D is unclear. Trimming took 3 bases from V and 5 from J, leaving 13 bases between them. The CDR3 has 14 amino acids. The germline V gene encodes CDR1 MDHEN and CDR2 SYDVKM. The CDR3 is CASSLSNKGTEAFF. DNA for the CDR3: TGTGCCAGCAGTTTGTCGAACAAGGGTACTGAAGCTTTCTTT.

This clonotype was seen at least ten times. This sequence joins TRBV28 and TRBJ1-5, with D perhaps TRBD1 (5 bases). Germline V gene sequence: CDR1 MDHEN, CDR2 SYDVKM. There are 14 residues in the CDR3. V was pared by 6 bases and J by 11 bases, with 20 bases between. DNA of the CDR3: TGTGCCAGCAGGCGAAGTTGGGGCAATCTGACCCAGCATTTT. This translates into CASRRSWGNLTQHF.

This clonotype was detected many times. The CDR3 bases are TGCAGCGTTGAGGGGGGTGGAGCGGGAAACACCGGGGAGCTGTTTTTT. This sequence encodes CSVEGGGAGNTGELFF. The rearrangement uses TRBV29-1 and TRBJ2-2, with 7 bases matching TRBD2. V lost 3 bases and J lost 2; bases outside the gene matches: 9. In germline, CDR1 is SQVTM, CDR2 ANQGSEA. This CDR3 has 16 amino acids.

This clonotype was found a few times. V gene TRBV4-1 combines with J gene TRBJ2-7; the match to TRBD1 covers 8 bases. Germline-derived CDR1 and CDR2 are MGHRA and YSYEKL. Losses at the gene ends were 1 base for V and 5 bases for J; bases not matched to a gene: 7. This CDR3 contains 15 residues. This chain's CDR3 is CASSQVTGGWNEQYF. The DNA of the CDR3 is TGCGCCAGCAGCCAAGTAACAGGGGGATGGAACGAGCAGTACTTC.

This clonotype was detected many times. The genes are TRBV4-2 and TRBJ2-5; 12 nucleotides align to TRBD2. This CDR3 has 17 residues. V shed 1 base and J 4 bases; nucleotides not matched to a gene: 7. Germline CDR1 is LGHNA and CDR2 is YNFKEQ. The DNA for the CDR3 is TGTGCCAGCAGCCAAGCAGATCTAGCGGGGGGGGGAGAGACCCAGTACTTC. Its translation: CASSQADLAGGGETQYF.

This clonotype was seen many times. This chain uses TRBV27 with TRBJ2-2, with TRBD1 matching over 8 bases. J gave up 1 base and V 7 bases, and 11 bases lay outside the gene matches. This CDR3 has 17 amino acids. Germline loops: CDR1 MNHEY, CDR2 SMNVEV (reference sequence). This CDR3 is CASTQTLGQGNTGELFF. CDR3 in DNA: TGTGCCAGCACTCAAACCCTCGGACAGGGGAACACCGGGGAGCTGTTTTTT.